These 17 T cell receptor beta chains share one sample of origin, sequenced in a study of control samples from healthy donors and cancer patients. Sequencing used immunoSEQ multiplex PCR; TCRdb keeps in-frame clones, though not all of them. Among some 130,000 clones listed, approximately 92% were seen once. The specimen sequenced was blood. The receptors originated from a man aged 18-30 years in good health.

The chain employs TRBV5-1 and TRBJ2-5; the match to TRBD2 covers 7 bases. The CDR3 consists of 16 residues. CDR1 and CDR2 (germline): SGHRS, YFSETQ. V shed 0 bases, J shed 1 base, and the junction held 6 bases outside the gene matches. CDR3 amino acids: CASSLDPPSGQETQYF. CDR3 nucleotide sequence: TGCGCCAGCAGCTTGGATCCCCCTAGCGGCCAAGAGACCCAGTACTTC.

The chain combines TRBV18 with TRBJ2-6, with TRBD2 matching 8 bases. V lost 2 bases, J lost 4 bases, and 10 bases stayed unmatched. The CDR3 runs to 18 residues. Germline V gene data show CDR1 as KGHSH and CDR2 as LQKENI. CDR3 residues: CASSPIGTSLSGANVLTF. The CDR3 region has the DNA TGTGCCAGCTCACCAATCGGGACTAGTTTGTCCGGGGCCAACGTCCTGACTTTC.

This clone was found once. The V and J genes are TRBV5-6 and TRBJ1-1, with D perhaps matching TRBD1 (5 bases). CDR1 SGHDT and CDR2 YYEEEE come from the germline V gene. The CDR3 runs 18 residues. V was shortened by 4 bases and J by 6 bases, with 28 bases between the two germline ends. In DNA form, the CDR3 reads TGTGCCAGCAGCCCCCCCGCGGGGCGGGAAAGGCCGATGGCTGAAGCTTTCTTT. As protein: CASSPPAGRERPMAEAFF.

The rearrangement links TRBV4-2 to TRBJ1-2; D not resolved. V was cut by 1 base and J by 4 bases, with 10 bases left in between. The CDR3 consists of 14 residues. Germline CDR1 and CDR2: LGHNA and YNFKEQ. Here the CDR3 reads CASSQVKGTYGYTF. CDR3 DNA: TGTGCCAGCAGCCAAGTGAAGGGTACCTATGGCTACACCTTC.

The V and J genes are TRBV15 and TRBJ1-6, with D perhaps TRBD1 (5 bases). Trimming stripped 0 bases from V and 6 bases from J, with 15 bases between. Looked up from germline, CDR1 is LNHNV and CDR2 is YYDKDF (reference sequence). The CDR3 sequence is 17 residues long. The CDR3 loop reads CATSRDHRTGINSPLHF. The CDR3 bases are TGTGCCACCAGCAGAGATCACAGAACAGGCATTAATTCACCCCTCCACTTT.

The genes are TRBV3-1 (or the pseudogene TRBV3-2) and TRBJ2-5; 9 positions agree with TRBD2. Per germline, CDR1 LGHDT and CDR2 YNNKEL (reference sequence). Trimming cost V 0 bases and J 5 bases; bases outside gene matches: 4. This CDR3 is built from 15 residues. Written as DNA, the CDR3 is TGTGCCAGCAGCCAAGAGGGCGGGGGGGCGGAGACCCAGTACTTC. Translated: CASSQEGGGAETQYF.

CDR3 amino acids: CASSPGGTGDTEAFF. CDR3 in DNA: TGCGCCAGCAGCCCCGGAGGAACAGGGGACACTGAAGCTTTCTTT. This rearrangement joins TRBV5-1 to TRBJ1-1; the match to TRBD1 covers 7 bases. The CDR3 has 15 residues. Germline V gene sequence: CDR1 SGHRS, CDR2 YFSETQ. V shed 4 bases and J 3 bases; nucleotides not matched to a gene: 9.

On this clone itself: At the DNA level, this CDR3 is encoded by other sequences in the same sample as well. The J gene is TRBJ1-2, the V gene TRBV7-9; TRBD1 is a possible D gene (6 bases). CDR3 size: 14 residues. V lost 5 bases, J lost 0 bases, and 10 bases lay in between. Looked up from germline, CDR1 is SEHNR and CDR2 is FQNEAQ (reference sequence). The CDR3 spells CASSLGQSNYGYTF. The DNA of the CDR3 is TGTGCCAGCAGCCTGGGACAATCTAACTATGGCTACACCTTC.

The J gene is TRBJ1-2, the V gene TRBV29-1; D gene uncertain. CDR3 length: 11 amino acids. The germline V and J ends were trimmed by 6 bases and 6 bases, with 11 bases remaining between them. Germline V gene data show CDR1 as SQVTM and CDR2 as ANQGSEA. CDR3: CSVPRTDGYTF. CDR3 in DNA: TGCAGCGTGCCAAGGACGGATGGCTACACCTTC.

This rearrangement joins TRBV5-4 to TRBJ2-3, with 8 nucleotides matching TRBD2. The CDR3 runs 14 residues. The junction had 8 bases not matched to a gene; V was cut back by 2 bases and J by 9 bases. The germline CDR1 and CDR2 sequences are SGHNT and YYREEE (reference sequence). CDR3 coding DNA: TGTGCCAGCAGCTTACGGGGGGGCGAAGGCACGCAGTATTTT. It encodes CASSLRGGEGTQYF.

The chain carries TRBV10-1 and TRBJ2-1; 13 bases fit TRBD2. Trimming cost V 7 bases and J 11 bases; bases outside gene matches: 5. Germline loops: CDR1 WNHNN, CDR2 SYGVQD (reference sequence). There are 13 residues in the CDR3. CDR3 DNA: TGCGCCAGCACCCCGGGACTAGCGGGGAAGCAGTTCTTC. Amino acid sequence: CASTPGLAGKQFF.

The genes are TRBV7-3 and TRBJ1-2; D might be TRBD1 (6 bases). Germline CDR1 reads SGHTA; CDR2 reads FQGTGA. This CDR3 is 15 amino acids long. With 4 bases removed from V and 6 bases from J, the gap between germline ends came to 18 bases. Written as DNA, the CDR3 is TGTGCCAGCAGCTCACAGGGACACCTTCTGAATGGCTACACCTTC. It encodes CASSSQGHLLNGYTF.

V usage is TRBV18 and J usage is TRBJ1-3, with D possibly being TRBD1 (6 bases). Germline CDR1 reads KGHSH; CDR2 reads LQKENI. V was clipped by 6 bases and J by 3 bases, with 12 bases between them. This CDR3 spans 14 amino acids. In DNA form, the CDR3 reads TGTGCCAGCTCGGGGAACAGGGATGGAAACACCATATATTTT. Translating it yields CASSGNRDGNTIYF.

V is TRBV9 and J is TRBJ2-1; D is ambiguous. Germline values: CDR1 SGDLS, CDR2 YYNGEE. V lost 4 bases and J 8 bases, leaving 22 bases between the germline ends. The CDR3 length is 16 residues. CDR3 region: CASSSRSNWARDEQFF. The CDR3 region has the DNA TGTGCCAGCAGCTCACGTTCGAATTGGGCCCGGGATGAGCAGTTCTTC. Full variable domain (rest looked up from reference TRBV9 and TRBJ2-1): DSGVTQTPKHLITATGQRVTLRCSPRSGDLSVYWYQQSLDQGLQFLIQYYNGEERAKGNILERFSAQQFPDLHSELNLSSLELGDSALYFCASSSRSNWARDEQFFGPGTRLTVL.

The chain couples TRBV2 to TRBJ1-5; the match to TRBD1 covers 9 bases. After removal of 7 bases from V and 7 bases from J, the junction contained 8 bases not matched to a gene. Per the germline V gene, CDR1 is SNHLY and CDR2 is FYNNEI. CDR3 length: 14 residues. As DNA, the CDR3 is TGTGCCAGCAATCCTGACAGGGGGAACCAGCCCCAGCATTTT. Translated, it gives CASNPDRGNQPQHF.

CDR3 sequence reads: CASSFRGGTDTQYF. CDR3 sequence (DNA): TGTGCCAGCAGTTTCCGGGGGGGCACAGATACGCAGTATTTT. This sequence joins TRBV27 and TRBJ2-3, with 7 bases fitting TRBD2. Trimming took 3 bases from V and 1 from J; bases not matched to a gene: 1. This CDR3 has 14 residues. Germline V gene sequence: CDR1 MNHEY, CDR2 SMNVEV (reference sequence).

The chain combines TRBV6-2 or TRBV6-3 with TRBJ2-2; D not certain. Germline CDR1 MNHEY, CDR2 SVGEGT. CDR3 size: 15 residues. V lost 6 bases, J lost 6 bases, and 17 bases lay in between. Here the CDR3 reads CASSRPRPGPGELFF. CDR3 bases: TGTGCCAGCAGCCGACCCAGACCAGGACCCGGGGAGCTGTTTTTT.